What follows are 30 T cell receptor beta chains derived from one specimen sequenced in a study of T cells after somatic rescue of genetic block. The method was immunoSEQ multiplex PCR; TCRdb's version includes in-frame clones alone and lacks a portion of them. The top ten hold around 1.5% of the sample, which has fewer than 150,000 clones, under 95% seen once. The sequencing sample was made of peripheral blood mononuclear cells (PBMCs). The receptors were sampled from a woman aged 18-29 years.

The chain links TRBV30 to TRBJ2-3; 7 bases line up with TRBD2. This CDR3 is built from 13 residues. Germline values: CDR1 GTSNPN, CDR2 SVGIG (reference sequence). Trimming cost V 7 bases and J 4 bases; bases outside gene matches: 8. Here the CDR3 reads CASPVGGADTQYF. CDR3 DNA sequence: TGTGCCTCACCGGTGGGGGGGGCAGATACGCAGTATTTT.

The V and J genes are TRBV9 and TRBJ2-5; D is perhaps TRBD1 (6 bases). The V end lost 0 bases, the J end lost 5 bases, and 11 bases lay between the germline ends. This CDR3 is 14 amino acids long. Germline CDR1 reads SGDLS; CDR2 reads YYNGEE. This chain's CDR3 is CASSVGGPLETQYF. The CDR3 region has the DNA TGTGCCAGCAGCGTAGGGGGGCCTCTGGAGACCCAGTACTTC.

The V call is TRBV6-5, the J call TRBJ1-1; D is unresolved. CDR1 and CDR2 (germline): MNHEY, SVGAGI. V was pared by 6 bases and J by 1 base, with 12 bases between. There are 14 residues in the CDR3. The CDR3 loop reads CASRLSKGNTEAFF. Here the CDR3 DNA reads TGTGCCAGCAGACTCTCCAAGGGGAACACTGAAGCTTTCTTT.

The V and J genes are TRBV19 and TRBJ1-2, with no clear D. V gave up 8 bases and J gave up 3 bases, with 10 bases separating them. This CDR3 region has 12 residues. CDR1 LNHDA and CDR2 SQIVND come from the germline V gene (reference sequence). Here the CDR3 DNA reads TGTGCCAGTTCGTCAGGCTACTATGGCTACACCTTC. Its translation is CASSSGYYGYTF.

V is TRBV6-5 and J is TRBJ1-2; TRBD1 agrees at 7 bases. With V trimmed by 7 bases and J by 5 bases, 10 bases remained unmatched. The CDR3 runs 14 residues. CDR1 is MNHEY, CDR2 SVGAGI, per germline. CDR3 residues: CASTKGGTAYGYTF. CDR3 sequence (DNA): TGTGCCAGCACCAAAGGCGGGACAGCTTATGGCTACACCTTC.

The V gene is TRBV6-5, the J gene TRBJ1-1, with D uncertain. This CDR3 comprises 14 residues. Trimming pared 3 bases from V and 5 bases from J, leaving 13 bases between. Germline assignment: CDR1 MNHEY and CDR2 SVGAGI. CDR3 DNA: TGTGCCAGCAGTTATCAGACTAGGGCGACTGAAGCTTTCTTT. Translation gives CASSYQTRATEAFF.

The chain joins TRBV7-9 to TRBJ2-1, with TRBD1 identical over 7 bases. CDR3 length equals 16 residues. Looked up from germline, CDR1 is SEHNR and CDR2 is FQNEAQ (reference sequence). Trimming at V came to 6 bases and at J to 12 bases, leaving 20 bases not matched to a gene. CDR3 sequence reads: CASRVEGGLSEKGQFF. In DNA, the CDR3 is TGTGCCAGCAGGGTCGAAGGGGGCCTATCCGAAAAGGGGCAGTTCTTC. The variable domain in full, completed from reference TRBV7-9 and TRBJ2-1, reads DTGVSQNPRHKITKRGQNVTFRCDPISEHNRLYWYRQTLGQGPEFLTYFQNEAQLEKSRLLSDRFSAERPKGSFSTLEIQRTEQGDSAMYLCASRVEGGLSEKGQFFGPGTRLTVL.

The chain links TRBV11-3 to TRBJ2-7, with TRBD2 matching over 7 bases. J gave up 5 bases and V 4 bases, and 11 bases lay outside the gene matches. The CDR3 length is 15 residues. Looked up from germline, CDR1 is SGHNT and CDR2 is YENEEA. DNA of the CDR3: TGTGCCAGCAGCTCCCAGAGGGAGGGGAAACACGAGCAGTACTTC. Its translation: CASSSQREGKHEQYF.

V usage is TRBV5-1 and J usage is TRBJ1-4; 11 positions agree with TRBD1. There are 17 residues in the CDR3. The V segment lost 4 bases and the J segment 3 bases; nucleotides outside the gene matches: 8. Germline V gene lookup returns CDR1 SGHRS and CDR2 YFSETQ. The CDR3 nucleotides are TGCGCCAGCAGCCCGAGGACAGGGGGCGCGGCTAATGAAAAACTGTTTTTT. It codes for CASSPRTGGAANEKLFF. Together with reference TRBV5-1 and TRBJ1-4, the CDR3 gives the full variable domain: KAGVTQTPRYLIKTRGQQVTLSCSPISGHRSVSWYQQTPGQGLQFLFEYFSETQRNKGNFPGRFSGRQFSNSRSEMNVSTLELGDSALYLCASSPRTGGAANEKLFFGSGTQLSVL.

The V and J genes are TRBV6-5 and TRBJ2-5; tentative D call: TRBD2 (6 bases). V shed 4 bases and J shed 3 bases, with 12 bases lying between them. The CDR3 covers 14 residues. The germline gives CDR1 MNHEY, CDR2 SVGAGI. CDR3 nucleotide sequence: TGTGCCAGCAGTTCGGGACTCCGGGAAGAGACCCAGTACTTC. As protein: CASSSGLREETQYF.

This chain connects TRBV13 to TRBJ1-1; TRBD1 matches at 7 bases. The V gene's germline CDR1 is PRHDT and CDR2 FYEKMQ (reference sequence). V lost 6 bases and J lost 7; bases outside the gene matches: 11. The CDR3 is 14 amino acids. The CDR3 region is CASSQGQQILEAFF. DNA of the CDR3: TGTGCCAGCAGTCAGGGACAGCAAATTCTTGAAGCTTTCTTT.

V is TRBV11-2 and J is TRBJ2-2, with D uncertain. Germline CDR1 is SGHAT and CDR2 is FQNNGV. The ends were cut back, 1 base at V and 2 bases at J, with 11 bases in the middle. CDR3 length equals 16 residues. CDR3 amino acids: CASSLVASINTGELFF. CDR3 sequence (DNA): TGTGCCAGCAGCTTAGTCGCTAGTATCAACACCGGGGAGCTGTTTTTT.

This chain's CDR3 is CAIRQAPNTEAFF. The CDR3 DNA sequence: TGTGCCATCAGACAGGCCCCGAACACTGAAGCTTTCTTT. This chain connects TRBV10-3 to TRBJ1-1, with D tentatively TRBD1 (5 bases). Germline V gene data show CDR1 as ENHRY and CDR2 as SYGVKD. V gave up 6 bases and J gave up 1 base, with 9 bases separating them. The CDR3 covers 13 residues.

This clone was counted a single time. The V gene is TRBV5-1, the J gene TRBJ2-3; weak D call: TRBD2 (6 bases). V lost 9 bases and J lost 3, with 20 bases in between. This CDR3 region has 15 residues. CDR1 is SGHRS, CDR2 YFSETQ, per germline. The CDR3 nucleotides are TGCGCCACCTCGGGAGACTCCATGAGGACAGATACGCAGTATTTT. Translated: CATSGDSMRTDTQYF.

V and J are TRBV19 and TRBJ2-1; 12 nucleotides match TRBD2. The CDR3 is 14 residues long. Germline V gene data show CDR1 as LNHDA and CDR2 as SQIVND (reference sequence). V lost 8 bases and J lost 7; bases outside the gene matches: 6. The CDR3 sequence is CASAGLAGFNEQFF. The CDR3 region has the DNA TGTGCCAGTGCAGGACTAGCGGGGTTTAATGAGCAGTTCTTC.

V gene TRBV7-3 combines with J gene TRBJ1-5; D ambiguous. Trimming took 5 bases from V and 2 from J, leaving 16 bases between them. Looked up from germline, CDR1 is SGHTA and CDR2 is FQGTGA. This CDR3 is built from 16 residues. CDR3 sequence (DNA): TGTGCCAGCAGCCCCGTTAGGGTAACGGGCAATCAGCCCCAGCATTTT. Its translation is CASSPVRVTGNQPQHF.

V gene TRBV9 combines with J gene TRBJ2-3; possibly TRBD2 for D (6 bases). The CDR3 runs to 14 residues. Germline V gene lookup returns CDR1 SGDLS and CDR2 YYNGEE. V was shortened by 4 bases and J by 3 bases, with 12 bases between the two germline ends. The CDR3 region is CASSPFGGTDTQYF. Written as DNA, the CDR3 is TGTGCCAGCAGCCCATTCGGGGGAACAGATACGCAGTATTTT.

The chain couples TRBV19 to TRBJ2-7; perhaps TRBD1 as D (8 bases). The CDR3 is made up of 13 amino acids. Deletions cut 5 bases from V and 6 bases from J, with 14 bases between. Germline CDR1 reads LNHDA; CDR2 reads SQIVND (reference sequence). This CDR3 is CASSRTGGGEQYF. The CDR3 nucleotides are TGTGCCAGTAGTCGAACAGGGGGGGGCGAGCAGTACTTC.

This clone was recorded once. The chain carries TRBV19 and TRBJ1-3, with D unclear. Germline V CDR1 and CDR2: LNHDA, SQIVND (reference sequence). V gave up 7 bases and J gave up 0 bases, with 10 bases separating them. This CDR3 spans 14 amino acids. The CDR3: CASTSGDSGNTIYF. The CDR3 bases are TGTGCCAGTACATCCGGGGACTCTGGAAACACCATATATTTT.

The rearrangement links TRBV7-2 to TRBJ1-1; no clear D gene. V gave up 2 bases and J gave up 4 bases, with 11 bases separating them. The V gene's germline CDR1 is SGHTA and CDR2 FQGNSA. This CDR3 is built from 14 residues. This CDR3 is CASSLRRPATEAFF. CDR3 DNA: TGTGCCAGCAGCTTAAGGAGGCCCGCCACTGAAGCTTTCTTT.

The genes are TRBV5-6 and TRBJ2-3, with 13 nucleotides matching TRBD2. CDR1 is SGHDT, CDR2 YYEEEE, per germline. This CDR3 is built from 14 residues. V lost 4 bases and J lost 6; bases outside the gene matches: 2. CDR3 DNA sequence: TGTGCCAGCAGCACGGGACTAGCGGGGGATACGCAGTATTTT. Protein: CASSTGLAGDTQYF.

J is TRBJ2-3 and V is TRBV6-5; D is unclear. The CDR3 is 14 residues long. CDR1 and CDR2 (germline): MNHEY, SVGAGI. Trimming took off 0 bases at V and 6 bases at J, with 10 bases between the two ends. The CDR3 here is CASSYSGEADTQYF. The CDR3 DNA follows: TGTGCCAGCAGTTACTCGGGTGAGGCGGATACGCAGTATTTT.

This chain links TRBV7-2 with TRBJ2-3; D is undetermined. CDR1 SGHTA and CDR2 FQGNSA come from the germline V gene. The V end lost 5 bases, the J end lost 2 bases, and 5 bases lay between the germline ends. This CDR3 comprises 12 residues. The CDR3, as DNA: TGTGCCAGCAGCCGATTCACAGATACGCAGTATTTT. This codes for CASSRFTDTQYF.

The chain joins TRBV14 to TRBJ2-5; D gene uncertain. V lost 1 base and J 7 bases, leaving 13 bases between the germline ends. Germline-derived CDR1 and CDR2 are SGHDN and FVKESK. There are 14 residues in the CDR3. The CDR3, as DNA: TGTGCCAGCAGCCAAGGCCCCAATGTTGGGACCCAGTACTTC. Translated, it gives CASSQGPNVGTQYF.

As DNA, the CDR3 is TGCGCCAGCAGCTTCGGACAGGGTGGTTACGATGGCTACACCTTC. Translated, it gives CASSFGQGGYDGYTF. J is TRBJ1-2 and V is TRBV5-1, with 8 bases aligning to TRBD1. The germline V gene encodes CDR1 SGHRS and CDR2 YFSETQ. Unmatched junction bases numbered 9, after V lost 2 bases and J lost 6 bases. There are 15 residues in the CDR3.

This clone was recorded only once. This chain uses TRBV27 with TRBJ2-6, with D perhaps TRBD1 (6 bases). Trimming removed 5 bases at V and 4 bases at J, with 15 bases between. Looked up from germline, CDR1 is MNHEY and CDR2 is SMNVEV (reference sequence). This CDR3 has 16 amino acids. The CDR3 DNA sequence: TGTGCCAGCAGTGCCCTACAGGGCGGAGGGGCCAACGTCCTGACTTTC. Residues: CASSALQGGGANVLTF.

CDR3 DNA sequence: TGTGCCAGCAGACCTCCGACAGGGCCGACGCAGTATTTT. The encoded protein is CASRPPTGPTQYF. The chain combines TRBV28 with TRBJ2-3, with 7 bases that match TRBD1. Germline CDR1 is MDHEN and CDR2 is SYDVKM. This CDR3 has 13 amino acids. Trimming removed 6 bases from V and 9 bases from J; junction bases left unmatched: 9.

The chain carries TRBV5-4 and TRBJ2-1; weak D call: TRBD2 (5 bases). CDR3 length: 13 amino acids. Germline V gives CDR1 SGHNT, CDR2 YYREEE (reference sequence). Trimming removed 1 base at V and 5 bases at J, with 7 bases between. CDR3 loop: CASSLPGNNEQFF. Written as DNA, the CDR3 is TGTGCCAGCAGCTTGCCGGGAAACAATGAGCAGTTCTTC.

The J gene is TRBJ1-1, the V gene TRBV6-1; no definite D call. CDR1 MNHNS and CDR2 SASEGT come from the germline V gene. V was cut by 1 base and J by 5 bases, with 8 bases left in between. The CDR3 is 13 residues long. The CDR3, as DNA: TGTGCCAGCAGTGAAGGTCCGAGGACTGAAGCTTTCTTT. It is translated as CASSEGPRTEAFF.

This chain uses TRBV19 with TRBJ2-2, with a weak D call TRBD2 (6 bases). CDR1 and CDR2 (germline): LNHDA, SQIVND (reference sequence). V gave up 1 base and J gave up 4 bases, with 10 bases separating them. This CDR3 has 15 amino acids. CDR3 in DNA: TGTGCCAGTAGTATAGCGGGGGAGCCCACCGGGGAGCTGTTTTTT. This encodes CASSIAGEPTGELFF.